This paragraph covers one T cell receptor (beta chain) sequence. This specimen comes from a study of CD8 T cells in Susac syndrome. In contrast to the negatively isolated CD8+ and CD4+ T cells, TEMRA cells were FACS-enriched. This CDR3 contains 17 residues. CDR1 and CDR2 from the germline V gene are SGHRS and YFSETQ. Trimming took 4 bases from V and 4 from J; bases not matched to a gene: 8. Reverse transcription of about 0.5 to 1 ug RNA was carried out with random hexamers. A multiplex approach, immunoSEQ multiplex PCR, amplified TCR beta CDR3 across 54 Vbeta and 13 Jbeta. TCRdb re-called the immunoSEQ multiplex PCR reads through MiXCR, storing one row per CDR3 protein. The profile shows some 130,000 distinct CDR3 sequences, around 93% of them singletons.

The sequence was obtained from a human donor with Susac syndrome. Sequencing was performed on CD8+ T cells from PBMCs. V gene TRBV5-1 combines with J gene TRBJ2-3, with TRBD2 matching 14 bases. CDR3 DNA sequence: TGCGCCAGCAGCCTCCAGGGGACTAGCGGGAGCGCAGATACGCAGTATTTT. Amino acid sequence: CASSLQGTSGSADTQYF.